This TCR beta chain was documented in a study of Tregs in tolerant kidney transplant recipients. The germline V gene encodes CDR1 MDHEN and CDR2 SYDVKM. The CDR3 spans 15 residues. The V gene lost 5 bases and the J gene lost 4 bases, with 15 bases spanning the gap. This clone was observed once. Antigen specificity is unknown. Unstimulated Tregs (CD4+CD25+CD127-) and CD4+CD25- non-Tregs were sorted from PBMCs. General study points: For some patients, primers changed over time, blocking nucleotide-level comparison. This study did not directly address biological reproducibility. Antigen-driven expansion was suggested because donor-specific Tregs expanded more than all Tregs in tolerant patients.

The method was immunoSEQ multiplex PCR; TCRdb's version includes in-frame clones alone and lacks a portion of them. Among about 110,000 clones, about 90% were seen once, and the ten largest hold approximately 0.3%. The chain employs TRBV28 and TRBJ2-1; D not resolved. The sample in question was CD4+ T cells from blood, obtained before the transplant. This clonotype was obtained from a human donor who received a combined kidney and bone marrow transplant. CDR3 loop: CASSGRHKNYNEQFF. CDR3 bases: TGTGCCAGCAGTGGTAGACATAAGAATTACAATGAGCAGTTCTTC. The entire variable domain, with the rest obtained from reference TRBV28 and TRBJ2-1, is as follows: DVKVTQSSRYLVKRTGEKVFLECVQDMDHENMFWYRQDPGLGLRLIYFSYDVKMKEKGDIPEGYSVSREKKERFSLILESASTNQTSMYLCASSGRHKNYNEQFFGPGTRLTVL.